Below are 29 T cell receptor beta chains sequenced from a single sample in a study of control samples from healthy donors and cancer patients. TCRdb keeps only in-frame clones here, not all; method: immunoSEQ multiplex PCR. The sample shows about 94,000 clones, over 75% of them seen only once. Sequenced sample: blood. Receptor source: a woman aged 18-29 years in good health.

This clone was found once. The V gene is TRBV12-3 or TRBV12-4, the J gene TRBJ1-2, with D uncertain. The germline V and J ends were trimmed by 7 bases and 7 bases, with 13 bases remaining between them. This CDR3 spans 12 amino acids. This chain's CDR3 is CASTLAVGGYTF. The DNA for the CDR3 is TGTGCCAGCACCTTGGCGGTGGGTGGCTACACCTTC.

The rearrangement uses TRBV2 and TRBJ2-3; 12 bases agree with TRBD1. The CDR3 has 17 amino acids. The germline gives CDR1 SNHLY, CDR2 FYNNEI. J was trimmed by 6 bases and V by 2 bases; bases with no gene match: 9. The CDR3 here is CASSERLGTGGRDTQYF. The CDR3 region has the DNA TGTGCCAGCAGTGAAAGACTGGGGACAGGGGGCAGGGATACGCAGTATTTT.

The chain has TRBV12-3 or TRBV12-4 and TRBJ1-1; D is unclear. V lost 3 bases to trimming and J lost 4 bases, with 9 bases between them. The CDR3 length is 13 residues. CDR3 in DNA: TGTGCCAGCAGTTTCGTGGCGGGCACTGAAGCTTTCTTT. Translation: CASSFVAGTEAFF.

The gene calls are TRBV7-2 and TRBJ1-1; D is perhaps TRBD1 (6 bases). CDR1 SGHTA and CDR2 FQGNSA come from the germline V gene. The CDR3 sequence is 13 residues long. Trimming removed 5 bases from V and 4 bases from J, with 11 bases in between. The CDR3 is CASSLPGATEAFF. The CDR3 region has the DNA TGTGCCAGCAGCCTACCAGGGGCCACTGAAGCTTTCTTT.

The gene calls are TRBV6-6 and TRBJ1-1; possible D gene TRBD1, 5 bases. The length of the CDR3 is 16 residues. Germline assignment: CDR1 MNHNY and CDR2 SVGAGI (reference sequence). The V gene lost 5 bases and the J gene lost 3 bases, with 19 bases spanning the gap. In nucleotides, the CDR3 is TGTGCCAGCAGTCCTACCCAGGGAAGAAGGTACACTGAAGCTTTCTTT. Its protein product is CASSPTQGRRYTEAFF.

This chain links TRBV5-8 with TRBJ2-1, with TRBD2 identical over 13 bases. CDR1 is SGHTS and CDR2 is YDEGEE in the germline V gene. There are 17 residues in the CDR3. V shed 1 base, J shed 4 bases, and the junction held 5 bases outside the gene matches. CDR3: CASSLKVGLAGYNEQFF. In DNA form, the CDR3 reads TGTGCCAGCAGCTTGAAGGTGGGACTAGCGGGGTACAATGAGCAGTTCTTC.

The chain couples TRBV5-6 to TRBJ1-4, with 9 bases that match TRBD1. V shed 2 bases, J shed 4 bases, and the junction held 3 bases outside the gene matches. This CDR3 comprises 15 residues. Looked up from germline, CDR1 is SGHDT and CDR2 is YYEEEE. As DNA, the CDR3 is TGTGCCAGCAGCTTCGGGACAGGGATTAATGAAAAACTGTTTTTT. Its translation is CASSFGTGINEKLFF.

V usage is TRBV12-3 or TRBV12-4 and J usage is TRBJ2-5; D gene unclear. V shed 5 bases and J shed 2 bases, with 6 bases lying between them. The CDR3 spans 12 residues. The CDR3 protein is CASSLTQETQYF. CDR3 nucleotide sequence: TGTGCCAGCAGTCTAACTCAAGAGACCCAGTACTTC.

The chain uses TRBV5-6 and TRBJ1-5; possible D gene TRBD1, 5 bases. Germline assignment: CDR1 SGHDT and CDR2 YYEEEE. This CDR3 region has 16 residues. V was pared by 5 bases and J by 7 bases, with 22 bases between. CDR3: CASSDSHEGLYQPQHF. In DNA form, the CDR3 reads TGTGCCAGCAGTGACTCCCACGAGGGGTTGTACCAGCCCCAGCATTTT.

The chain recombines TRBV5-1 with TRBJ2-7, with a possible D match to TRBD1 (5 bases). V was trimmed by 0 bases and J by 2 bases, leaving 12 bases between them. Germline CDR1 reads SGHRS; CDR2 reads YFSETQ. The CDR3 spans 15 residues. The CDR3 loop is CASSLVSETAYEQYF. CDR3 coding DNA: TGCGCCAGCAGCTTGGTGTCTGAGACAGCCTACGAGCAGTACTTC.

The rearrangement joins TRBV9 to TRBJ2-7; TRBD1 agrees at 8 bases. CDR1 is SGDLS, CDR2 YYNGEE, per germline. CDR3 size: 14 residues. V dropped 1 base and J dropped 5; count of bases not matched to a gene: 5. The CDR3 here is CASSVNPDRDEQYF. CDR3 nucleotides: TGTGCCAGCAGCGTAAACCCGGACAGGGACGAGCAGTACTTC.

The rearrangement uses TRBV11-2 and TRBJ2-5; D is perhaps TRBD1 (5 bases). The V and J ends lost 2 bases and 12 bases respectively, with 22 bases between them. The CDR3 spans 15 residues. Germline CDR1 SGHAT, CDR2 FQNNGV. In DNA, the CDR3 is TGTGCCAGCAGCTTACCCTCTATAAGGGGCCATAAGAAGTACTTC. Residues: CASSLPSIRGHKKYF.

This sequence joins TRBV6-5 and TRBJ1-1; TRBD1 is a possible D gene (5 bases). V was cut by 6 bases and J by 9 bases, with 23 bases left in between. CDR1 and CDR2 (germline): MNHEY, SVGAGI. This CDR3 contains 15 residues. In DNA form, the CDR3 reads TGTGCCAGCAGGGTCCTCAGGAGGGGCCAACCCCAAGCTTTCTTT. The encoded protein is CASRVLRRGQPQAFF.

The chain carries TRBV6-2 or TRBV6-3 and TRBJ2-7; 9 bases line up with TRBD2. The CDR3 is made up of 16 amino acids. Looked up from germline, CDR1 is MNHEY and CDR2 is SVGEGT. The V gene end was trimmed by 7 bases and the J gene end by 2 bases; junction bases not matched to a gene: 12. CDR3 residues: CASTPTLVAGAYEQYF. The CDR3 DNA reads TGTGCCAGCACCCCTACGCTCGTAGCGGGGGCCTACGAGCAGTACTTC.

V is TRBV14 and J is TRBJ1-1; tentatively, D is TRBD1 (6 bases). V lost 4 bases, J lost 2 bases, and 11 bases lay in between. CDR1 and CDR2 (germline): SGHDN, FVKESK. The CDR3 consists of 14 residues. CDR3 region: CASSPQTGNTEAFF. The CDR3 DNA follows: TGTGCCAGCAGCCCGCAGACAGGCAACACTGAAGCTTTCTTT.

CDR3 loop: CASSSSRAGELFF. The CDR3 coding sequence is TGTGCCAGCAGTAGCAGTAGGGCCGGGGAGCTGTTTTTT. This chain joins TRBV6-5 and TRBJ2-2, with D hard to call. The ends were cut back, 5 bases at V and 6 bases at J, with 10 bases in the middle. The germline V gene encodes CDR1 MNHEY and CDR2 SVGAGI. The CDR3 length is 13 residues.

This chain uses TRBV25-1 with TRBJ2-3; 9 positions agree with TRBD2. Losses at the gene ends were 3 bases for V and 3 bases for J; bases not matched to a gene: 7. The CDR3 is made up of 16 amino acids. CDR1 is MGHDK, CDR2 SYGVNS, per germline. The CDR3 coding sequence is TGTGCCAGCAGTGAGACAGCGCGGGGGGGTACAGATACGCAGTATTTT. Amino acids: CASSETARGGTDTQYF. Looking up the rest from reference TRBV25-1 and TRBJ2-3 gives the full variable domain: EADIYQTPRYLVIGTGKKITLECSQTMGHDKMYWYQQDPGMELHLIHYSYGVNSTEKGDLSSESTVSRIRTEHFPLTLESARPSHTSQYLCASSETARGGTDTQYFGPGTRLTVL.

The rearrangement links TRBV6-5 to TRBJ1-6; 7 nucleotides agree with TRBD1. Losses at the gene ends were 7 bases for V and 9 bases for J; bases not matched to a gene: 6. Germline V gives CDR1 MNHEY, CDR2 SVGAGI. The CDR3 runs to 13 residues. CDR3 residues: CASTKGAGSPLHF. As DNA, the CDR3 is TGTGCCAGCACCAAGGGGGCCGGTTCACCCCTCCACTTT.

This clone was detected only once. This chain links TRBV7-2 with TRBJ1-2, with TRBD1 as a possible D gene (6 bases). This CDR3 comprises 14 residues. V lost 5 bases and J lost 4, with 14 bases in between. Germline V lookup: CDR1 SGHTA, CDR2 FQGNSA. CDR3 DNA sequence: TGTGCCAGCAGCCCCGGGACAACCTTCTATGGCTACACCTTC. It codes for CASSPGTTFYGYTF.

This clone was detected once. This sequence joins TRBV10-3 and TRBJ1-1; 9 positions agree with TRBD1. Germline CDR1 reads ENHRY; CDR2 reads SYGVKD. The V segment lost 0 bases and the J segment 0 bases; nucleotides outside the gene matches: 5. The CDR3 extends over 17 amino acids. The CDR3 DNA reads as TGTGCCATCAGTGAGTCTCCGGGACAGGGAATGAACACTGAAGCTTTCTTT. Its translation is CAISESPGQGMNTEAFF.

The rearrangement uses TRBV18 and TRBJ1-1, with D maybe TRBD1 (6 bases). V was pared by 6 bases and J by 5 bases, with 19 bases between. The CDR3 extends over 15 amino acids. Germline CDR1 is KGHSH and CDR2 is LQKENI. The CDR3 DNA follows: TGTGCCAGCTCGCCCGAGGGGGGGCCGCGGACTGAAGCTTTCTTT. This encodes CASSPEGGPRTEAFF.

The chain carries TRBV15 and TRBJ2-1; D not resolved. Germline values: CDR1 LNHNV, CDR2 YYDKDF (reference sequence). Trimming took 5 bases from V and 0 from J, leaving 8 bases between them. The CDR3 consists of 14 residues. CDR3: CATSGYYSYNEQFF. The CDR3, as DNA: TGTGCCACCAGCGGTTACTACTCCTACAATGAGCAGTTCTTC.

The chain employs TRBV2 and TRBJ1-1, with TRBD1 as a possible D gene (6 bases). The CDR3 runs to 15 residues. Germline assignment: CDR1 SNHLY and CDR2 FYNNEI. V dropped 0 bases and J dropped 2 bases, with 10 bases sitting between them. The CDR3 bases are TGTGCCAGCAGTGAAGCATCAGGGGACAACACTGAAGCTTTCTTT. This translates into CASSEASGDNTEAFF.

The chain has TRBV9 and TRBJ2-1; 8 bases fit TRBD2. Germline values: CDR1 SGDLS, CDR2 YYNGEE. The CDR3 is 17 amino acids. V shed 3 bases and J 4 bases; nucleotides not matched to a gene: 12. Written as DNA, the CDR3 is TGTGCCAGCAGCGACCATTCAACTAGCGGAGAGTACAATGAGCAGTTCTTC. As protein: CASSDHSTSGEYNEQFF.

This chain links TRBV7-9 with TRBJ1-2, with D unclear. The CDR3 contains 12 residues. Trimming took off 6 bases at V and 8 bases at J, with 13 bases between the two ends. In germline, CDR1 is SEHNR, CDR2 FQNEAQ (reference sequence). In DNA form, the CDR3 reads TGTGCCAGCAGTCGAGACCCGCAGGGCTACACCTTC. Its translation: CASSRDPQGYTF.

The rearrangement uses TRBV3-1 (or the pseudogene TRBV3-2) and TRBJ1-3; D is uncertain. V was trimmed by 4 bases and J by 6 bases, leaving 13 bases between them. The CDR3 consists of 14 residues. Germline V gene sequence: CDR1 LGHDT, CDR2 YNNKEL (reference sequence). CDR3 sequence: CASSPAGDQNTIYF. Here the CDR3 DNA reads TGTGCCAGCAGCCCCGCGGGAGATCAAAACACCATATATTTT.

This clone was seen a single time. V is TRBV5-1 and J is TRBJ2-5; TRBD2 aligns across 12 bases. Germline V gene data show CDR1 as SGHRS and CDR2 as YFSETQ. The V segment lost 4 bases and the J segment 2 bases; nucleotides outside the gene matches: 3. The CDR3 runs to 15 residues. CDR3 coding DNA: TGCGCCAGCAGCAAGGGACTAGCGGGTCAAGAGACCCAGTACTTC. Translated, it gives CASSKGLAGQETQYF.

The rearrangement joins TRBV5-4 to TRBJ1-1; D is unclear. Germline CDR1 and CDR2: SGHNT and YYREEE (reference sequence). Trimming pared 7 bases from V and 0 bases from J, leaving 4 bases between. The CDR3 is 11 amino acids. The CDR3: CASGLNTEAFF. In DNA, the CDR3 is TGTGCCAGCGGGCTGAACACTGAAGCTTTCTTT.

The chain combines TRBV12-3 or TRBV12-4 with TRBJ2-3; 10 bases fit TRBD1. CDR3 size: 13 residues. V gave up 6 bases and J gave up 8 bases; unmatched junction bases: 5. The CDR3 DNA reads as TGTGCCAGCAGCTGGACAGGGGGGGGTACGCAGTATTTT. This sequence encodes CASSWTGGGTQYF.